Listed here are 20 T cell receptor beta chains from one sample, sequenced in a study of regulatory T cells in long-lasting Graves disease (dated by TCRdb to the early 2020s). To prepare the library, multiplex PCR was applied. Sequencer: Illumina HiSeq 4000. iRepertoire HTBI primers and Arm-PCR amplification of CDR3 regions were used to construct TCR beta libraries. Using fastp trimming at Q25 and MiXCR clonotype assembly, TCRdb reanalyzed the public sequencing data and kept in-frame beta chains. Rows are unified per CDR3 protein, each entry keeping the most common DNA and genes. This sample lists roughly 500,000 distinct CDR3 sequences; 11% to 15% were detected once. Together, the top ten hold approximately 17% of the sample. In light of the paper, this sample's time point label describes: newly diagnosed GD, antithyroid drugs for less than 3 months. For both TCR sequencing and RNA sequencing, RNA was extracted from PBMCs using TRIzol.

These data were also reused for a study on T cells in Graves' hyperthyroidism and ophthalmopathy.

The source was peripheral blood mononuclear cells (PBMCs), collected at new diagnosis, from a patient treated with antithyroid drugs. Receptor source: a woman in her 50s with Graves disease. Donor details come from another sample of the same person, matched by shared clones.

The chain is built from TRBV3-1 and TRBJ1-5; D gene ambiguous. Germline loops: CDR1 LGHDT, CDR2 YNNKEL (reference sequence). The V gene lost 0 bases and the J gene lost 6 bases, with 12 bases spanning the gap. The CDR3 totals 15 residues. CDR3 residues: CASSQDPGWSQPQHF. CDR3 coding DNA: TGTGCCAGCAGCCAAGATCCGGGGTGGAGTCAGCCCCAGCATTTT.

This clonotype was observed a handful of times. This chain uses TRBV28 with TRBJ2-7, with TRBD1 as a possible D gene (6 bases). Germline V gene lookup returns CDR1 MDHEN and CDR2 SYDVKM. With 7 bases removed from V and 0 bases from J, the gap between germline ends came to 10 bases. CDR3 length: 13 amino acids. The CDR3 region is CASNTGFSYEQYF. As DNA, the CDR3 is TGTGCCAGCAATACAGGGTTCTCCTACGAGCAGTACTTC.

This clonotype was found a few times. The chain couples TRBV7-9 to TRBJ1-4; 10 bases are shared with TRBD1. Germline V gives CDR1 SEHNR, CDR2 FQNEAQ (reference sequence). The CDR3 runs to 17 residues. Unmatched junction bases numbered 10, after V lost 4 bases and J lost 5 bases. The CDR3, as DNA: TGTGCCAGCAGCTCGATGAGACAGGGGGCCATAAATGAAAAACTGTTTTTT. As protein: CASSSMRQGAINEKLFF.

This clonotype was seen many times. This chain joins TRBV20-1 and TRBJ2-7; tentatively, D is TRBD2 (5 bases). The CDR3 covers 13 residues. The germline V gene has CDR1 DFQATT and CDR2 SNEGSKA (reference sequence). The V end lost 3 bases, the J end lost 0 bases, and 9 bases lay between the germline ends. The CDR3 bases are TGCAGTGCTAGTAGGCGGGCCTCCTACGAGCAGTACTTC. This sequence encodes CSASRRASYEQYF.

This clonotype turned up a few times. Germline is not matched at one junction end, which may reflect a read error. J is TRBJ2-4 and V is TRBV2; TRBD1 matches at 8 bases. The CDR3 consists of 16 residues. Germline CDR1 is SNHLY and CDR2 is FYNNEI. The CDR3, as DNA: TGTGCCAGCAGTGTTACAGGGGGTCTAGCCAAAAGCATTCAGTACTTC. Its protein is CASSVTGGLAKSIQYF.

This clonotype has a handful of counts. A much bigger clone sits one base away, suggesting this may be a read error. The chain links TRBV20-1 to TRBJ2-3; 10 nucleotides align to TRBD2. The CDR3 has 15 amino acids. In germline, CDR1 is DFQATT, CDR2 SNEGSKA (reference sequence). CDR3 DNA sequence: TGCAGTGCTAGAGCCCCTAGCGGGAGCACAGATGCGCAGTATTTT. It translates to CSARAPSGSTDAQYF.

This clonotype showed up many times. The chain has TRBV3-1 and TRBJ2-4, with 11 nucleotides matching TRBD2. Germline-derived CDR1 and CDR2 are LGHDT and YNNKEL (reference sequence). V was pared by 3 bases and J by 1 base, with 2 bases of the junction left unmatched. The CDR3 covers 16 residues. The CDR3 spells CASSQTSGIAKNIQYF. In DNA, the CDR3 is TGTGCCAGCAGCCAGACTAGCGGGATTGCCAAAAACATTCAGTACTTC.

The rearrangement joins TRBV7-2 to TRBJ2-1; perhaps TRBD2 as D (6 bases). CDR1 SGHTA and CDR2 FQGNSA come from the germline V gene. V lost 4 bases and J 5 bases, leaving 12 bases between the germline ends. The CDR3 length is 14 residues. The CDR3 DNA follows: TGTGCCAGCAGCTCCCAAGCGGGTCACAATGAGCAGTTCTTC. Protein product: CASSSQAGHNEQFF.

This clonotype appeared many times. This chain uses TRBV6-5 with TRBJ1-2; D is perhaps TRBD1 (6 bases). The CDR3 has 13 amino acids. The V gene lost 0 bases and the J gene lost 5 bases, with 7 bases spanning the gap. Germline V CDR1 and CDR2: MNHEY, SVGAGI. Here the CDR3 reads CASSYSGAYGYTF. The CDR3 DNA reads as TGTGCCAGCAGTTACTCGGGGGCGTATGGCTACACCTTC.

The sample holds many counts of this clonotype. The chain recombines TRBV6-5 with TRBJ1-5; TRBD1 matches at 8 bases. The germline CDR1 and CDR2 sequences are MNHEY and SVGAGI. The CDR3 is made up of 17 amino acids. Trimming removed 2 bases from V and 6 bases from J; junction bases left unmatched: 12. Here the CDR3 reads CASSYPKAGTGSQPQHF. DNA for the CDR3: TGTGCCAGCAGTTACCCAAAGGCTGGGACAGGAAGTCAGCCCCAGCATTTT.

The table lists this clonotype with many counts. This rearrangement joins TRBV3-1 to TRBJ1-3, with D hard to call. Trimming stripped 4 bases from V and 4 bases from J, with 8 bases between. This CDR3 contains 13 residues. Germline assignment: CDR1 LGHDT and CDR2 YNNKEL (reference sequence). The CDR3 DNA follows: TGTGCCAGCAGCCCGGACCAGGGAAACACCATATATTTT. This translates into CASSPDQGNTIYF.

The table lists this clonotype with many counts. This CDR3 is CASSVRNADTQYF. CDR3 bases: TGTGCCAGCAGTGTACGCAATGCGGATACGCAGTATTTT. The chain combines TRBV28 with TRBJ2-3; the D is unclear. V was clipped by 5 bases and J by 6 bases, with 12 bases between them. Germline lookup yields CDR1 MDHEN and CDR2 SYDVKM. This CDR3 comprises 13 residues. The full variable domain, its missing parts supplied by reference TRBV28 and TRBJ2-3, is DVKVTQSSRYLVKRTGEKVFLECVQDMDHENMFWYRQDPGLGLRLIYFSYDVKMKEKGDIPEGYSVSREKKERFSLILESASTNQTSMYLCASSVRNADTQYFGPGTRLTVL.

The chain carries TRBV24-1 and TRBJ2-3, with TRBD2 as a possible D gene (6 bases). The V gene's germline CDR1 is KGHDR and CDR2 SFDVKD. V gave up 2 bases and J gave up 0 bases, with 14 bases separating them. The CDR3 is made up of 17 amino acids. In DNA form, the CDR3 reads TGTGCCACCAGTGATTCGGGACTTTCCTCTAGCACAGATACGCAGTATTTT. Its protein product is CATSDSGLSSSTDTQYF.

Only a few counts were recorded for this clonotype. The rearrangement joins TRBV9 to TRBJ2-6; no clear D. The CDR3 spans 13 residues. Trimming took 1 base from V and 4 from J, leaving 3 bases between them. Germline V gene data show CDR1 as SGDLS and CDR2 as YYNGEE. The CDR3 DNA reads as TGTGCCAGCAGCGTACCCGGGGCCAACGTCCTGACTTTC. Its protein product is CASSVPGANVLTF.

This clonotype was recorded many times. The genes are TRBV28 and TRBJ2-4, with D unclear. Germline CDR1 reads MDHEN; CDR2 reads SYDVKM. This CDR3 is 14 amino acids long. V was shortened by 8 bases and J by 0 bases, with 11 bases between the two germline ends. The CDR3 coding sequence is TGTGCCAGCCAAGGAAGGATAGCCAAAAACATTCAGTACTTC. Its translation: CASQGRIAKNIQYF.

This clonotype was seen only a few times. The chain uses TRBV25-1 and TRBJ2-1; TRBD2 agrees at 10 bases. The V gene's germline CDR1 is MGHDK and CDR2 SYGVNS. Unmatched junction bases numbered 12, after V lost 4 bases and J lost 9 bases. The length of the CDR3 is 16 residues. The CDR3 DNA follows: TGTGCCAGCAGTGGGGGAGAGCCAAGCGGGAGGGGTGAGCAGTTCTTC. It specifies CASSGGEPSGRGEQFF.

This clonotype was seen at least ten times. V gene TRBV20-1 combines with J gene TRBJ2-1; no clear D gene. V lost 0 bases and J 8 bases, leaving 11 bases between the germline ends. The CDR3 runs 13 residues. Germline assignment: CDR1 DFQATT and CDR2 SNEGSKA (reference sequence). The CDR3 loop is CSARDGVGHEQFF. The CDR3 nucleotides are TGCAGTGCTAGAGATGGGGTAGGCCATGAGCAGTTCTTC.

CDR3 DNA sequence: TGTGCCAGCAACCCCGGGACAGGGGGCTCCTACAATGAGCAGTTCTTC. It specifies CASNPGTGGSYNEQFF. The chain has TRBV2 and TRBJ2-1, with 11 bases identical to TRBD1. This CDR3 is 16 amino acids long. Germline CDR1 SNHLY, CDR2 FYNNEI. Trimming at V came to 7 bases and at J to 0 bases, leaving 5 bases not matched to a gene.

This clonotype was observed many times. The J gene is TRBJ2-1, the V gene TRBV11-2; TRBD2 aligns across 15 bases. Germline CDR1 SGHAT, CDR2 FQNNGV. V lost 5 bases and J lost 9; bases outside the gene matches: 5. The CDR3 length is 15 residues. The CDR3, as DNA: TGTGCCAGCAGCGTGGGACTAGCGGGAGGCGTTGAGCAGTTCTTC. Encoded protein: CASSVGLAGGVEQFF. The entire variable domain, with the rest obtained from reference TRBV11-2 and TRBJ2-1, is as follows: EAGVAQSPRYKIIEKRQSVAFWCNPISGHATLYWYQQILGQGPKLLIQFQNNGVVDDSQLPKDRFSAERLKGVDSTLKIQPAKLEDSAVYLCASSVGLAGGVEQFFGPGTRLTVL.

This clonotype was observed at least ten times. J is TRBJ2-1 and V is TRBV5-1, with TRBD2 matching 8 bases. This CDR3 spans 13 amino acids. Germline assignment: CDR1 SGHRS and CDR2 YFSETQ. The V segment lost 4 bases and the J segment 12 bases; nucleotides outside the gene matches: 9. CDR3: CASSPAGAGVQFF. The CDR3 DNA follows: TGCGCCAGCAGCCCCGCCGGAGCGGGAGTGCAGTTCTTC. The whole variable domain, remainder taken from reference TRBV5-1 and TRBJ2-1, is KAGVTQTPRYLIKTRGQQVTLSCSPISGHRSVSWYQQTPGQGLQFLFEYFSETQRNKGNFPGRFSGRQFSNSRSEMNVSTLELGDSALYLCASSPAGAGVQFFGPGTRLTVL.